The rows below give T cell receptor beta chains drawn from one sample of a study of siplizumab effects on memory and regulatory T cells. TCRdb keeps only in-frame clones here, not all; method: immunoSEQ multiplex PCR. The repertoire holds 94,000 or so clones, with 90% to 95% as singletons. The sample consisted of CD8+ T cells sorted from blood. The receptors derive from a human donor in good health. Each CDR3 is given with its conserved first and last residue. The order of the fields is V gene, J gene, D gene, clone size, CDR3 DNA, CDR3 protein. D genes are given only for firm matches. Expanded clones are given a class, and other clones once, few, many or no size at all.

TRBV13,TRBJ1-2,TRBD1,NA,TGTGCCAGCAGCCCAGGGACAGACTATGGCTACACCTTC,CASSPGTDYGYTF
TRBV6-5,TRBJ1-2,NA,NA,TGTGCCAGCAGTTACTCATACTATGGCTACACCTTC,CASSYSYYGYTF
TRBV13,TRBJ2-1,NA,NA,TGTGCCAGCAGCTTAGGGTACGGGGGCAAAGAGCAGTTCTTC,CASSLGYGGKEQFF
TRBV4-1,TRBJ2-5,TRBD2,NA,TGCGCCAGCAGCCAAGTACCTAGCGGGGACGGGACCCAGTACTTC,CASSQVPSGDGTQYF
TRBV23-1,TRBJ1-6,NA,NA,TGCGCCAGCAGTCATAATCGGAGGGGCTCCTATAATTCACCCCTCCACTTT,CASSHNRRGSYNSPLHF
TRBV7-2,TRBJ2-3,NA,NA,TGTGCCAGCAGCTTTTTGCACAGCCCTAGCACAGATACGCAGTATTTT,CASSFLHSPSTDTQYF
TRBV5-4,TRBJ2-7,TRBD1,NA,TGTGCCAGCAGCGGGGACAGAACCTACGAGCAGTACTTC,CASSGDRTYEQYF
TRBV7-9,TRBJ2-7,NA,NA,TGTGCCAGCAGCTTAGAGGACAGTCCCTACGAGCAGTACTTC,CASSLEDSPYEQYF
TRBV9,TRBJ2-1,NA,NA,TGTGCCAGCAGCGTAGCAGACAATGAGCAGTTCTTC,CASSVADNEQFF
TRBV5-6,TRBJ2-1,TRBD2,NA,TGTGCCAGCAGCCCCTCCGGGACTAGCTCCTACAATGAGCAGTTCTTC,CASSPSGTSSYNEQFF
TRBV5-4,TRBJ1-2,NA,NA,TGTGCCAGCAGCTTGGAAAAGGCAGGGGTCTATGGCTACACCTTC,CASSLEKAGVYGYTF
TRBV29-1,TRBJ1-1,NA,NA,TGCAGCGTTGTCCCAGGTTGGGGGACTGAAGCTTTCTTT,CSVVPGWGTEAFF
TRBV9,TRBJ2-7,NA,NA,TGTGCCAGCAGCCCCAGTGGGGGGAGTTACGAGCAGTACTTC,CASSPSGGSYEQYF
TRBV30,TRBJ2-7,NA,NA,TGTGCCTGGAGGAGCGGGTACGAGCAGTACTTC,CAWRSGYEQYF
TRBV5-1,TRBJ2-2,TRBD1,NA,TGCGCCAGCAGCTTAAAAGTGGTCGGGACAGGGGTTTTAGCCGGGGAGCTGTTTTTT,CASSLKVVGTGVLAGELFF
TRBV7-6,TRBJ2-7,NA,NA,TGTGCCAGCAGCTCCGGGGCCTACGAGCAGTACTTC,CASSSGAYEQYF
TRBV5-4,TRBJ2-1,TRBD2,NA,TGTGCCAGCAGCTATACGGGACTAGCGGACGGCGATGAGCAGTTCTTC,CASSYTGLADGDEQFF
TRBV9,TRBJ1-1,NA,NA,TGTGCCAGCAGCGTAGGGCGGACCAACACTGAAGCTTTCTTT,CASSVGRTNTEAFF
TRBV6-5,TRBJ2-1,NA,NA,TGTGCCAGCAGTTACTCGAGGTTCCGTCCGAGGAATGAGCAGTTCTTC,CASSYSRFRPRNEQFF
TRBV7-9,TRBJ2-1,TRBD2,once,TGTGCCAGCAGCTACCCCGGGACTATTGAGCAGTTCTTC,CASSYPGTIEQFF
TRBV18,TRBJ1-5,TRBD1,NA,TGTGCCAGCTCCGACAGGGGGCAACAGCCCCAGCATTTT,CASSDRGQQPQHF
TRBV30,TRBJ1-1,NA,NA,TGTGCCTGGAGTGTAGGAGGCAGGGGTTGGACGAACACTGAAGCTTTCTTT,CAWSVGGRGWTNTEAFF
TRBV4-1,TRBJ1-1,TRBD1,NA,TGCGCCAGCAGCCAAGATCGCGAGACAGGGGGCACTGAAGCTTTCTTT,CASSQDRETGGTEAFF
TRBV5-1,TRBJ2-1,TRBD1,NA,TGCGCCAGCACACTGGGATCGACAGGGGGCTATGAGCAGTTCTTC,CASTLGSTGGYEQFF
TRBV19,TRBJ1-1,NA,NA,TGTGCCAGTATTCCTGGACAGCGGCATAACACTGAAGCTTTCTTT,CASIPGQRHNTEAFF